Listed here is a single TCR beta chain. Its antigen is not known. This specimen belongs to a study of blood T cells in healthy people across ages. The J segment lost 10 bases and the V segment lost 0 bases, leaving 12 bases of the junction unmatched. This CDR3 region has 17 residues. Germline V lookup: CDR1 SGHTA, CDR2 FQGNSA. Study-wide results and limits: It was not possible, with unsorted PBMCs, to conclusively compare naive and antigen-experienced cells. The recorded TCR beta diversity per million T cells decreased in a roughly linear manner with age.

Isolation per sample recovered at least 7 million PBMCs. The use of a sample-barcoded 5' primer and a J-beta primer mix characterized a second PCR of roughly 7 to 11 cycles. TCRdb itself ran the 5' RACE reads through MiXCR, one entry per CDR3 protein. This table has about 800,000 distinct CDR3 sequences, about 62% appearing once. The chain couples TRBV7-2 to TRBJ2-1; 10 bases agree with TRBD2. This clonotype was obtained from a man aged 25 to 45 in good health. Sequenced: blood. The CDR3 protein is CASSLAAGGVAAKEQFF. The CDR3 bases are TGTGCCAGCAGCTTAGCAGCGGGAGGGGTTGCAGCCAAAGAGCAGTTCTTC.